This TCR beta chain was identified during a study of T-cell memory formation after mild COVID-19. Study-wide background: TCR clusters largely stayed donor specific.

TCRdb passed the 5' RACE reads through MiXCR, listing each CDR3 protein once. The sample lists more than 250,000 distinct CDR3 sequences, 15% to 20% occurring once. This CDR3 has 14 residues. Germline trimming cut 4 bases from V and 6 bases from J; bases unmatched to any gene: 5. Germline lookup yields CDR1 MNHEY and CDR2 SVGEGT. The rearrangement joins TRBV6-2 or TRBV6-3 to TRBJ2-1; 8 nucleotides match TRBD2. This receptor was taken from a man in his late teens or twenties who had mild COVID-19 (a few samples of this study predate the infection). Cell type and time point are not known. The specimen was PBMCs or a T cell subset sorted from them (not recorded which). This CDR3 reads CASSFAGGVNEQFF. In nucleotides, the CDR3 is TGTGCCAGCAGTTTTGCGGGGGGCGTCAATGAGCAGTTCTTC.